The clone carrying this T cell receptor beta chain occurred a few times. The sample comes from a study of shared clonotypes between healthy human individuals. The CDR3 length is 11 residues. Germline V gene lookup returns CDR1 SGHAT and CDR2 FQDESV (reference sequence). Trimming pared 5 bases from V and 6 bases from J, leaving 8 bases between. TCRdb keeps only in-frame clones here, not all; method: immunoSEQ multiplex PCR. The repertoire holds 1.4 million or so clones, approximately 98.5% seen once, with about 0.35% in the top ten. The sequencing sample was made of naive CD4+ T cells sorted from blood. Stated subset: CD45RA+ positively selected. This chain connects TRBV11-1 to TRBJ2-7; a possible D gene is TRBD2 (5 bases). This clonotype was sampled from a man aged 25 to 45 in good health. The CDR3 DNA reads TGTGCCAGCAGCCAAGGGAGCGAGCAGTACTTC. Translating gives CASSQGSEQYF.